The 31 T cell receptor beta chains below come from one sample, sequenced in a study of blood T cell repertoires in COVID-19 (dated by TCRdb to between 2020 and 2021). Libraries were constructed by the immunoSEQ multiplex PCR assay. TCRdb re-hosts the immuneACCESS table, in-frame sequences only. Its copies lack some clones; in the studies checked, an unresolved V gene accounts for under half of them, and the cause for the rest is not known. The sample table records over 95,000 clones; roughly 80% of these occur just once. In total, the top ten clones hold about 10% of the sample. The sequencing input was peripheral blood. The receptors come from a human donor in a cohort sampled during active COVID-19.

The chain has TRBV5-1 and TRBJ2-7; TRBD1 matches at 9 bases. J lost 2 bases, V lost 5 bases, and 5 bases had no gene match. Germline CDR1 is SGHRS and CDR2 is YFSETQ. The CDR3 spans 14 residues. The CDR3 region is CASRLGTGTYEQYF. In DNA form, the CDR3 reads TGCGCCAGCAGACTCGGGACAGGGACCTACGAGCAGTACTTC.

The rearrangement links TRBV2 to TRBJ2-1; TRBD2 is a possible D gene (5 bases). This CDR3 spans 11 amino acids. Trimming pared 4 bases from V and 13 bases from J, leaving 11 bases between. CDR1 SNHLY and CDR2 FYNNEI come from the germline V gene. The CDR3 DNA reads TGTGCCAGCAGTGCCACTAGACTACAGTTCTTC. This encodes CASSATRLQFF.

The chain is built from TRBV7-9 and TRBJ1-5; 9 bases align to TRBD1. The V gene's germline CDR1 is SEHNR and CDR2 FQNEAQ (reference sequence). This CDR3 has 14 residues. The V gene end was trimmed by 5 bases and the J gene end by 7 bases; junction bases not matched to a gene: 6. CDR3 region: CASSATGGGQPQHF. CDR3 DNA sequence: TGTGCCAGCAGCGCGACAGGGGGGGGCCAGCCCCAGCATTTT.

The chain couples TRBV4-1 to TRBJ2-6; TRBD2 might be the D (6 bases). The CDR3 runs 17 residues. Germline loops: CDR1 MGHRA, CDR2 YSYEKL. V gave up 4 bases and J gave up 2 bases, with 15 bases separating them. This CDR3 reads CASSPRQGGAGANVLTF. The CDR3, as DNA: TGCGCCAGCAGCCCCCGCCAGGGAGGCGCTGGGGCCAACGTCCTGACTTTC.

This sequence joins TRBV7-9 and TRBJ1-1, with D uncertain. The CDR3 contains 16 residues. CDR1 is SEHNR, CDR2 FQNEAQ, per germline (reference sequence). The germline V and J ends were trimmed by 5 bases and 1 base, with 17 bases remaining between them. The CDR3 sequence: CASSPIDKPKNTEAFF. In DNA form, the CDR3 reads TGTGCCAGCAGCCCCATCGACAAGCCCAAGAACACTGAAGCTTTCTTT.

The genes are TRBV4-3 and TRBJ2-2; 10 positions agree with TRBD1. The CDR3 covers 15 residues. CDR1 is LGHNA and CDR2 is YSLEER in the germline V gene. V lost 5 bases to trimming and J lost 2 bases; unmatched junction nucleotides: 2. The CDR3 DNA sequence: TGCGCCAGCAGCTGGGACAGGGGAAACACCGGGGAGCTGTTTTTT. Translating it yields CASSWDRGNTGELFF.

The V gene is TRBV12-5, the J gene TRBJ1-2, with D possibly matching TRBD1 (5 bases). CDR1 is LGHNT and CDR2 is FRNRAP in the germline V gene. Trimming left V 4 bases short and J 12 bases short, with 18 bases between. The CDR3 spans 13 residues. CDR3 nucleotides: TGTGCTAGTGGTTCCTTGAGCGAAGGGGCCCACACCTTC. It encodes CASGSLSEGAHTF.

The table lists this clone with a few counts. The gene calls are TRBV5-4 and TRBJ1-2, with D possibly matching TRBD1 (5 bases). V dropped 4 bases and J dropped 3 bases, with 16 bases sitting between them. The CDR3 covers 15 residues. Germline loops: CDR1 SGHNT, CDR2 YYREEE (reference sequence). CDR3 sequence reads: CASSVGRTGDYGYTF. CDR3 coding DNA: TGTGCCAGCAGCGTGGGACGGACTGGGGACTATGGCTACACCTTC.

This clone was seen a single time. The chain joins TRBV19 to TRBJ2-1, with D tentatively TRBD2 (5 bases). Germline assignment: CDR1 LNHDA and CDR2 SQIVND (reference sequence). The CDR3 has 16 residues. V lost 6 bases to trimming and J lost 7 bases, with 22 bases between them. CDR3 protein: CASSDKPGIEGNEQFF. CDR3 in DNA: TGTGCCAGTAGCGACAAACCTGGGATAGAGGGAAATGAGCAGTTCTTC.

This chain uses TRBV28 with TRBJ1-4; the match to TRBD1 covers 9 bases. This CDR3 region has 14 residues. The junction had 11 bases not matched to a gene; V was cut back by 7 bases and J by 11 bases. Germline V gives CDR1 MDHEN, CDR2 SYDVKM. CDR3 residues: CASNPRDREVKLFF. The CDR3 coding sequence is TGTGCCAGCAACCCCCGGGACAGGGAGGTTAAACTGTTTTTT. The whole variable domain, remainder taken from reference TRBV28 and TRBJ1-4, is DVKVTQSSRYLVKRTGEKVFLECVQDMDHENMFWYRQDPGLGLRLIYFSYDVKMKEKGDIPEGYSVSREKKERFSLILESASTNQTSMYLCASNPRDREVKLFFGSGTQLSVL.

This clone showed up just once. The chain links TRBV30 to TRBJ1-1, with D uncertain. V gave up 8 bases and J gave up 2 bases, with 18 bases separating them. CDR1 and CDR2 from the germline V gene are GTSNPN and SVGIG (reference sequence). The CDR3 extends over 14 amino acids. CDR3 in amino acids: CARANLNSNTEAFF. CDR3 coding DNA: TGTGCCCGTGCCAATCTAAACTCAAACACTGAAGCTTTCTTT.

V usage is TRBV7-2 and J usage is TRBJ1-3, with D possibly being TRBD1 (6 bases). The CDR3 runs to 14 residues. Germline V gene sequence: CDR1 SGHTA, CDR2 FQGNSA. V was clipped by 5 bases and J by 6 bases, with 14 bases between them. The CDR3 coding sequence is TGTGCCAGCAGCCCCGACAGGCCCCTAAACACCATATATTTT. It yields the protein CASSPDRPLNTIYF.

This clone was recorded only once. The genes are TRBV5-1 and TRBJ2-6; possibly TRBD1 for D (5 bases). Trimming shortened V by 2 bases and J by 0 bases, and 12 bases separated the two germline ends. The CDR3 has 17 amino acids. The germline V gene has CDR1 SGHRS and CDR2 YFSETQ. The CDR3 DNA reads as TGCGCCAGCAGCTTCGCAGGGCTCCACTCTGGGGCCAACGTCCTGACTTTC. Translation gives CASSFAGLHSGANVLTF.

The chain uses TRBV6-6 and TRBJ1-2; unclear D gene. V was clipped by 7 bases and J by 1 base, with 13 bases between them. Per the germline V gene, CDR1 is MNHNY and CDR2 is SVGAGI (reference sequence). CDR3 size: 14 residues. CDR3 DNA: TGTGCCAGCACCGACCCCCGCGGTAACTATGGCTACACCTTC. It yields the protein CASTDPRGNYGYTF.

The chain combines TRBV3-1 (or the pseudogene TRBV3-2) with TRBJ2-3; D call uncertain. Germline V gene lookup returns CDR1 LGHDT and CDR2 YNNKEL (reference sequence). This CDR3 comprises 12 residues. The germline V and J ends were trimmed by 7 bases and 6 bases, with 11 bases remaining between them. CDR3 DNA sequence: TGTGCCAGCAACCTATACGGGGATACGCAGTATTTT. It is translated as CASNLYGDTQYF.

The rearrangement uses TRBV6-5 and TRBJ2-7, with D tentatively TRBD1 (6 bases). The CDR3 extends over 14 amino acids. Per the germline V gene, CDR1 is MNHEY and CDR2 is SVGAGI. With 6 bases removed from V and 6 bases from J, the gap between germline ends came to 18 bases. The CDR3 loop is CASSQTGYGSEQYF. CDR3 DNA sequence: TGTGCCAGCAGCCAGACAGGATATGGGTCCGAGCAGTACTTC.

V gene TRBV6-6 combines with J gene TRBJ1-5, with D perhaps TRBD1 (5 bases). The length of the CDR3 is 14 residues. Germline V gene sequence: CDR1 MNHNY, CDR2 SVGAGI (reference sequence). Trimming pared 8 bases from V and 6 bases from J, leaving 17 bases between. The DNA for the CDR3 is TGTGCCAGCTCCGCGATGGGGGGAACTCAGCCCCAGCATTTT. As protein: CASSAMGGTQPQHF.

The chain couples TRBV3-1 (or the pseudogene TRBV3-2) to TRBJ2-7, with TRBD2 as a possible D gene (6 bases). V was trimmed by 4 bases and J by 2 bases, leaving 12 bases between them. This CDR3 contains 14 residues. Per the germline V gene, CDR1 is LGHDT and CDR2 is YNNKEL (reference sequence). In nucleotides, the CDR3 is TGTGCCAGCAGCCCGGGGACTTCGGCCTACGAGCAGTACTTC. It translates to CASSPGTSAYEQYF.

This sequence joins TRBV11-2 and TRBJ2-6, with TRBD1 identical over 8 bases. CDR3 length equals 14 residues. The ends lost 7 bases at V and 7 bases at J; junction bases unmatched: 6. The V gene's germline CDR1 is SGHAT and CDR2 FQNNGV. CDR3: CASTPDRVANVLTF. CDR3 bases: TGTGCCAGCACCCCGGACAGGGTTGCCAACGTCCTGACTTTC.

This clone was picked up a small number of times. The rearrangement uses TRBV27 and TRBJ2-1; TRBD2 matches 9 bases. There are 18 residues in the CDR3. V gave up 6 bases and J gave up 8 bases; unmatched junction bases: 20. CDR1 MNHEY and CDR2 SMNVEV come from the germline V gene (reference sequence). CDR3 coding DNA: TGTGCCAGCAGCGCGCTGCCTGTACTCGCGGGAGGGCGGGATGAGCAGTTCTTC. Amino acid sequence: CASSALPVLAGGRDEQFF.

The V and J genes are TRBV4-3 and TRBJ2-2; TRBD1 is a possible D gene (6 bases). The CDR3 runs to 16 residues. The germline gives CDR1 LGHNA, CDR2 YSLEER. Trimming took 2 bases from V and 3 from J, leaving 13 bases between them. The CDR3 loop is CASSQQGRYDTGELFF. The CDR3 coding sequence is TGCGCCAGCAGCCAACAGGGGCGTTACGACACCGGGGAGCTGTTTTTT.

This rearrangement joins TRBV18 to TRBJ2-1; a possible D gene is TRBD2 (6 bases). V lost 4 bases and J 4 bases, leaving 14 bases between the germline ends. The CDR3 runs 15 residues. Germline V gene data show CDR1 as KGHSH and CDR2 as LQKENI. The CDR3 nucleotides are TGTGCCAGCTCACGGGGGACTCAATTATACAATGAGCAGTTCTTC. Amino acids: CASSRGTQLYNEQFF.

The chain is built from TRBV18 and TRBJ2-7, with D possibly matching TRBD1 (5 bases). The CDR3 length is 14 residues. Germline lookup yields CDR1 KGHSH and CDR2 LQKENI. Deletions cut 4 bases from V and 3 bases from J, with 13 bases between. CDR3 in amino acids: CASSRAGKFYEQYF. The CDR3 coding sequence is TGTGCCAGCTCACGGGCAGGGAAATTCTACGAGCAGTACTTC.

The genes are TRBV28 and TRBJ1-3; D not certain. Germline V gene data show CDR1 as MDHEN and CDR2 as SYDVKM. This CDR3 comprises 12 residues. Trimming shortened V by 5 bases and J by 3 bases, and 5 bases separated the two germline ends. Here the CDR3 DNA reads TGTGCCAGCAGTCAACTTGGAAACACCATATATTTT. Translated: CASSQLGNTIYF.

The rearrangement joins TRBV9 to TRBJ1-5; 10 bases agree with TRBD1. The V and J ends lost 4 bases and 5 bases, in that order; junction bases with no gene match: 6. The CDR3 is made up of 15 amino acids. Germline V lookup: CDR1 SGDLS, CDR2 YYNGEE. DNA of the CDR3: TGTGCCAGCAGCAAAGAAGGGACAGGGGATCAGCCCCAGCATTTT. Translation gives CASSKEGTGDQPQHF. The whole variable domain, filled in from reference TRBV9 and TRBJ1-5, reads DSGVTQTPKHLITATGQRVTLRCSPRSGDLSVYWYQQSLDQGLQFLIQYYNGEERAKGNILERFSAQQFPDLHSELNLSSLELGDSALYFCASSKEGTGDQPQHFGDGTRLSIL.

The genes are TRBV7-2 and TRBJ2-1, with D tentatively TRBD2 (6 bases). V was clipped by 5 bases and J by 8 bases, with 16 bases between them. The CDR3 has 14 residues. The germline V gene encodes CDR1 SGHTA and CDR2 FQGNSA. CDR3 protein: CASSPRGLSDEQFF. In nucleotides, the CDR3 is TGTGCCAGCAGCCCTCGGGGGTTGTCCGATGAGCAGTTCTTC.

V usage is TRBV6-2 or TRBV6-3 and J usage is TRBJ1-5; 8 nucleotides agree with TRBD1. J was trimmed by 6 bases and V by 6 bases; bases with no gene match: 7. Looked up from germline, CDR1 is MNHEY and CDR2 is SVGEGT. This CDR3 is built from 14 residues. For the CDR3, the DNA is TGTGCCAGCAGCCCCGGGACAGGATTTCAGCCCCAGCATTTT. It codes for CASSPGTGFQPQHF.

V is TRBV18 and J is TRBJ1-1; D gene ambiguous. V lost 6 bases, J lost 6 bases, and 23 bases lay in between. The germline V gene has CDR1 KGHSH and CDR2 LQKENI. CDR3 length: 16 residues. The CDR3 DNA reads as TGTGCCAGCTCTGTACAGCTCGACGGAGGGAAGGCTGAAGCTTTCTTT. It yields the protein CASSVQLDGGKAEAFF.

Here the CDR3 DNA reads TGTGCCAGCAGCTTAGCAGGAGGAGCGGGTACTGGAAACACCATATATTTT. Residues: CASSLAGGAGTGNTIYF. The genes are TRBV7-8 and TRBJ1-3, with D unresolved. V shed 0 bases and J shed 2 bases, with 14 bases lying between them. The germline gives CDR1 SGHVS, CDR2 FQNEAQ. This CDR3 contains 17 residues.

V and J are TRBV4-3 and TRBJ1-1; D ambiguous. Trimming pared 5 bases from V and 1 base from J, leaving 14 bases between. Germline CDR1 LGHNA, CDR2 YSLEER. The CDR3 has 15 amino acids. The CDR3 sequence is CASSTQVGTNTEAFF. The CDR3 region has the DNA TGCGCCAGCAGCACCCAAGTGGGCACGAACACTGAAGCTTTCTTT.

The chain joins TRBV6-5 to TRBJ1-6; no clear D gene. From germline, CDR1 is MNHEY and CDR2 SVGAGI. CDR3 length equals 11 residues. CDR3 bases: TGTGCAGTTAGCGGGAATTCACCCCTCCACTTT. Translated: CAVSGNSPLHF.